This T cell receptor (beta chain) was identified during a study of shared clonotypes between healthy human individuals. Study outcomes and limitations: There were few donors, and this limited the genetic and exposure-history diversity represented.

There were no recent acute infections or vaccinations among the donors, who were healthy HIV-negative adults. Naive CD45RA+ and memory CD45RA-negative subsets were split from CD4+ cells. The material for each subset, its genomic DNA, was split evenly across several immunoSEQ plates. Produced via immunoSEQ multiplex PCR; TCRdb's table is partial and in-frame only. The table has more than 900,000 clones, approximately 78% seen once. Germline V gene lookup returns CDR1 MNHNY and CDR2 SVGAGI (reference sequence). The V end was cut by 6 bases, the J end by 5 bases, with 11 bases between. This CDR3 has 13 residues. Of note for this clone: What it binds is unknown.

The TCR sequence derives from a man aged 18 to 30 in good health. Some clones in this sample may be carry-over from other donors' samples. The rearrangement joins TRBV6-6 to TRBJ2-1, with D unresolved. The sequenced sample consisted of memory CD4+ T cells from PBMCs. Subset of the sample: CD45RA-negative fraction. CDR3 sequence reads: CASRADKNNEQFF. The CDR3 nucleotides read TGTGCCAGCAGGGCTGATAAGAACAATGAGCAGTTCTTC.